This T cell receptor (beta chain) is drawn from a study of cytomegalovirus exposure and HLA in healthy donors. About the study: Membership in the Caucasian-associated ancestry cluster was found for 75% to 85% of roughly 400 genotyped donors.

Worth noting for this clone: Its antigen is not identified.

The CDR3 runs 14 residues. With V trimmed by 7 bases and J by 4 bases, 10 bases remained unmatched. Germline assignment: CDR1 MDHEN and CDR2 SYDVKM. The study, taken as a whole, reports: 87-base-pair reads could not separate some V segments, including TRBV6-2 and TRBV6-3. A previous analysis found most TCR beta V segments productive roughly 90% or roughly 30% of the time. The study labeled under 200 TCR beta chains cytomegalovirus-associated.

Researchers ran the PCR with 60 Vbeta and 13 Jbeta primers. TCRdb's copy holds only in-frame clones and misses some; the assay was immunoSEQ multiplex PCR. The sample shows 80,000 to 95,000 clones, roughly 85% of them seen only once. The chain joins TRBV28 to TRBJ2-7, with 7 bases lining up with TRBD1. This sequence was found in a female donor in good health and CMV-seronegative. Sample: PBMCs. CDR3 sequence reads: CASITKGAEYEQYF. For the CDR3, the DNA is TGTGCCAGCATCACAAAGGGGGCTGAGTACGAGCAGTACTTC. Filled out from reference TRBV28 and TRBJ2-7, the complete variable domain reads DVKVTQSSRYLVKRTGEKVFLECVQDMDHENMFWYRQDPGLGLRLIYFSYDVKMKEKGDIPEGYSVSREKKERFSLILESASTNQTSMYLCASITKGAEYEQYFGPGTRLTVT.